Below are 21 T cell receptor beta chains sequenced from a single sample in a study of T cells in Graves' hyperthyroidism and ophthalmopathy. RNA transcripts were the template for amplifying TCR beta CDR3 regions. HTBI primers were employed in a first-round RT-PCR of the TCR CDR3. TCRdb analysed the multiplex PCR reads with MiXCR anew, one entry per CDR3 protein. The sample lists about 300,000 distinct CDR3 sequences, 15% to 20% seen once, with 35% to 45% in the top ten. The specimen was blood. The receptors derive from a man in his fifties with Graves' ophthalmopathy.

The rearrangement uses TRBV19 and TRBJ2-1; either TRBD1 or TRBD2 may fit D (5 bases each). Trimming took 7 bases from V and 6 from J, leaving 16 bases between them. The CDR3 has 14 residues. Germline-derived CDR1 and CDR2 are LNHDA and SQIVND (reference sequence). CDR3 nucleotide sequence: TGTGCCAGTACCCGAGGGGCTGTTGTCAATGAGCAGTTCTTC. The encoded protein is CASTRGAVVNEQFF. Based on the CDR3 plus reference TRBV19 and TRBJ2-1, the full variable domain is DGGITQSPKYLFRKEGQNVTLSCEQNLNHDAMYWYRQDPGQGLRLIYYSQIVNDFQKGDIAEGYSVSREKKESFPLTVTSAQKNPTAFYLCASTRGAVVNEQFFGPGTRLTVL.

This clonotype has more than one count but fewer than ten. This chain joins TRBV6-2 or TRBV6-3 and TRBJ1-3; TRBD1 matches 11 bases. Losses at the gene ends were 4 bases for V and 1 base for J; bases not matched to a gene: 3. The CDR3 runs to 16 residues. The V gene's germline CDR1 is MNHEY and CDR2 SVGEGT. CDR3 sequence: CASSSGQGASGNTIYF. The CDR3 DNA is TGTGCCAGCAGTTCCGGACAGGGGGCATCTGGAAACACCATATATTTT.

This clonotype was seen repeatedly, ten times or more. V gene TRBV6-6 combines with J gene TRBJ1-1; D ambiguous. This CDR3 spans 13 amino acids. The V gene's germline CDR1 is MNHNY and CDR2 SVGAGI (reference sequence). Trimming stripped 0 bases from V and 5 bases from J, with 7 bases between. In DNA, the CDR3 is TGTGCCAGCAGTTACTCGACGGAGACTGAAGCTTTCTTT. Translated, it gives CASSYSTETEAFF.

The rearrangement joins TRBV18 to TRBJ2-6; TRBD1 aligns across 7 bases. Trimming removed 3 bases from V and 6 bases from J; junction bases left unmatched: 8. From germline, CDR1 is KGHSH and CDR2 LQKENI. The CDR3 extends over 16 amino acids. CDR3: CASSPQGDIPANVLTF. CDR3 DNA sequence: TGTGCCAGCTCACCCCAGGGGGACATACCGGCCAACGTCCTGACTTTC.

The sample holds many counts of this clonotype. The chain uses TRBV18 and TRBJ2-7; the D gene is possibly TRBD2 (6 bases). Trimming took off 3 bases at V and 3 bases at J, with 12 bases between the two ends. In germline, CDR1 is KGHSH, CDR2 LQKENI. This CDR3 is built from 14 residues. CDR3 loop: CASSPEGRSYEQYF. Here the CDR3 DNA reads TGTGCCAGCTCACCGGAGGGAAGAAGCTACGAGCAGTACTTC.

The CDR3 here is CASSQDRGGLLYEQFF. The CDR3 coding sequence is TGCGCCAGCAGCCAAGATCGCGGGGGCCTACTCTACGAGCAGTTCTTC. The rearrangement joins TRBV4-1 to TRBJ2-1; perhaps TRBD2 as D (7 bases). This CDR3 contains 16 residues. Germline V gene lookup returns CDR1 MGHRA and CDR2 YSYEKL. V was pared by 0 bases and J by 10 bases, with 19 bases between.

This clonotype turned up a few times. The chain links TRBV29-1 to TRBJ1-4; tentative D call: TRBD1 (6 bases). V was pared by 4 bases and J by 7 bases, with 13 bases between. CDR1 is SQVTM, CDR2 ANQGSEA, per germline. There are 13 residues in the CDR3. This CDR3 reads CSVAYRAGEKLFF. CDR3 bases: TGCAGCGTTGCCTACAGGGCTGGTGAAAAACTGTTTTTT.

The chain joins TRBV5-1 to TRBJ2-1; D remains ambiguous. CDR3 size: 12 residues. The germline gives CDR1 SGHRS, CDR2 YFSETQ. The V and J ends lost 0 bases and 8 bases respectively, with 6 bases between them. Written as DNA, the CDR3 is TGCGCCAGCAGCTTGGTTGGATATGAGCAGTTCTTC. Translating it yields CASSLVGYEQFF.

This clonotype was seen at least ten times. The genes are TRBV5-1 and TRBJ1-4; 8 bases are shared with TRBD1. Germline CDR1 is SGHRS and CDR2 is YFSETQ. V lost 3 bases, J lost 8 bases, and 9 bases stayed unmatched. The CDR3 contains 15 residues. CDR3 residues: CASSWGTGEREKLFF. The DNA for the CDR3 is TGCGCCAGCAGCTGGGGGACAGGCGAGAGGGAAAAACTGTTTTTT.

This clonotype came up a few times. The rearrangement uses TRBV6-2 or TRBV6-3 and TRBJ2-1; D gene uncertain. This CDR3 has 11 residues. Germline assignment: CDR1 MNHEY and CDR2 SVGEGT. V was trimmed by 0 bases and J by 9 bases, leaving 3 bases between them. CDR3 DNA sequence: TGTGCCAGCAGTTACTCGGCTGAGCAGTTCTTC. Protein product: CASSYSAEQFF.

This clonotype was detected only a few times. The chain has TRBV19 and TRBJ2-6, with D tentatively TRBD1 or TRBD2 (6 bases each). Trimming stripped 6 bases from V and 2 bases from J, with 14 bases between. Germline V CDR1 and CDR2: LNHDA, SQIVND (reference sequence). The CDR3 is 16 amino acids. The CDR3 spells CASSIRGGTGANVLTF. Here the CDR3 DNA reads TGTGCCAGTAGCATTAGAGGGGGGACTGGGGCCAACGTCCTGACTTTC.

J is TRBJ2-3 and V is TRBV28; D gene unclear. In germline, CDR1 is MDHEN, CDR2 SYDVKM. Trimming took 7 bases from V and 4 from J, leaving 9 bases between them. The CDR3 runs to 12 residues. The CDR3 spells CASNSAADTQYF. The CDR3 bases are TGTGCCAGCAACTCTGCAGCAGATACGCAGTATTTT.

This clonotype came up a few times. The CDR3 DNA reads as TGCAGTGCTAGAGATATGGCGGGAGGGTACGAGCAGTACTTC. This sequence encodes CSARDMAGGYEQYF. The genes are TRBV20-1 and TRBJ2-7; TRBD2 matches at 9 bases. Germline CDR1 reads DFQATT; CDR2 reads SNEGSKA (reference sequence). This CDR3 comprises 14 residues. V was clipped by 0 bases and J by 4 bases; unmatched bases: 4.

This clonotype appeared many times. The chain's CDR3 is CASSQDAGLLSDTQYF. CDR3 nucleotide sequence: TGTGCCAGCAGCCAAGATGCAGGGTTACTCTCAGATACGCAGTATTTT. The chain couples TRBV3-1 to TRBJ2-3; a possible D gene is TRBD1 (5 bases). V gave up 0 bases and J gave up 4 bases, with 14 bases separating them. The CDR3 is 16 residues long. The germline V gene encodes CDR1 LGHDT and CDR2 YNNKEL (reference sequence).

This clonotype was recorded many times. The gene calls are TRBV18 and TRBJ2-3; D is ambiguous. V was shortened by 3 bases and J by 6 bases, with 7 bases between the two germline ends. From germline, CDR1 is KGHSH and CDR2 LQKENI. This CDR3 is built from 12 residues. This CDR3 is CASSPRSDTQYF. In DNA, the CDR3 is TGTGCCAGCTCACCCCGATCGGATACGCAGTATTTT.

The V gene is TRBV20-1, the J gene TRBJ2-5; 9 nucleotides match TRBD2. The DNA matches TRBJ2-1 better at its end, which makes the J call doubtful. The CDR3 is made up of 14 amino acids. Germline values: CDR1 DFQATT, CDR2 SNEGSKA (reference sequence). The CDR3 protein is CSAGSGSNQETQFF. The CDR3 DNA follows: TGCAGTGCTGGTAGCGGGAGTAACCAAGAGACCCAGTTCTTC.

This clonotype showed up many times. The CDR3 loop is CASSNYGDQPQHF. The CDR3 DNA reads as TGTGCCAGCAGTAACTACGGGGACCAGCCCCAGCATTTT. The chain is built from TRBV28 and TRBJ1-5; D might be TRBD1 (5 bases). Trimming removed 5 bases from V and 7 bases from J, with 12 bases in between. CDR1 and CDR2 from the germline V gene are MDHEN and SYDVKM. This CDR3 has 13 residues.

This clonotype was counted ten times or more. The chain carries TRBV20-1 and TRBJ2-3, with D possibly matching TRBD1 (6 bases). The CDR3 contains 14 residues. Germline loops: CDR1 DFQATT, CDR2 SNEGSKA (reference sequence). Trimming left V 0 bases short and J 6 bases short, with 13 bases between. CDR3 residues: CSARETSQGDTQYF. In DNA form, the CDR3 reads TGCAGTGCTAGAGAGACATCTCAGGGGGATACGCAGTATTTT.

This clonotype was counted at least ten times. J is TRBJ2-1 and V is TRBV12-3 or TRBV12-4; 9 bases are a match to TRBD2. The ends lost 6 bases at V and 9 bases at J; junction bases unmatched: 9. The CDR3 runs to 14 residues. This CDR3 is CASRSMGLAFEQFF. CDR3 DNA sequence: TGTGCCAGCAGATCCATGGGACTAGCCTTTGAGCAGTTCTTC.

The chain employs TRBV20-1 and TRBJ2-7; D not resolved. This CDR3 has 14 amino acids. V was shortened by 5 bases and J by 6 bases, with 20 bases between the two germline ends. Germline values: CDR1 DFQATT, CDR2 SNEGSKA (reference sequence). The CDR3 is CSAESLDSRREQYF. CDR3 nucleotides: TGCAGTGCTGAGAGTCTAGACTCCCGCCGCGAGCAGTACTTC.

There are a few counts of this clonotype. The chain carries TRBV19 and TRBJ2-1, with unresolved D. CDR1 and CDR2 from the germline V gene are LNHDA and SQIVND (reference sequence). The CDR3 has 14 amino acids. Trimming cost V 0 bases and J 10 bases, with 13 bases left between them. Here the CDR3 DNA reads TGTGCCAGTAGTATAGATCACAGCATTAAGGAGCAGTTCTTC. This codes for CASSIDHSIKEQFF.